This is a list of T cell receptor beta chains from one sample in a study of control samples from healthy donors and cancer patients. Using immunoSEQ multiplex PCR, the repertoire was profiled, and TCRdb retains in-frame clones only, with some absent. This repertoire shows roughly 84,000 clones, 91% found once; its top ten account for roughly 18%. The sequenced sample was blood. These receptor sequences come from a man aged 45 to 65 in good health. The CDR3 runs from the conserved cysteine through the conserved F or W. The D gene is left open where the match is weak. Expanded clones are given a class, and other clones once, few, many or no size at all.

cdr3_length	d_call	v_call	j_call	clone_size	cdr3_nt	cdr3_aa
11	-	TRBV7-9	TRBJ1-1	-	TGTGCCAGCAGCTTAAACACTGAAGCTTTCTTT	CASSLNTEAFF
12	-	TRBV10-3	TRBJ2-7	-	TGTGCCACCGGTATCACGGCCTACGAGCAGTACTTC	CATGITAYEQYF
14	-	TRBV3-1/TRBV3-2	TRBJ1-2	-	TGTGCCAGCAGCTGGAGGGCGGGGGGCTATGGCTACACCTTC	CASSWRAGGYGYTF
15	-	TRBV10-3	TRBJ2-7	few	TGTGCCTCAGGAGGGGGGAGTAGCGCCTTCACGGAGCAGTACTTC	CASGGGSSAFTEQYF
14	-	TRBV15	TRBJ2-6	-	TGTGCCACCAGCAGAGAGACTGGGGCTAACGTCCTGACTTTC	CATSRETGANVLTF
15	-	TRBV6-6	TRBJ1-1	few	TGTGCCAGCACTGGTGGAAACCCTATGAACACTGAAGCTTTCTTT	CASTGGNPMNTEAFF
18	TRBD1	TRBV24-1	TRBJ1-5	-	TGTGCCACCAGTGATTCCGGACAGGGGTTTAGTTTCAATCAGCCCCAGCATTTT	CATSDSGQGFSFNQPQHF
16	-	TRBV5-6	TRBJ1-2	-	TGTGCCAGCAGCTTGGAACCGCGCCTATCAAGGGGTGGCTACACCTTC	CASSLEPRLSRGGYTF
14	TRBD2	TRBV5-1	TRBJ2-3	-	TGCGCCAGCAGCTTAGCGGGGGGTGTGGATACGCAGTATTTT	CASSLAGGVDTQYF
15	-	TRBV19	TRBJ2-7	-	TGTGCCAGTAGGAGAGCGACAGCTAGCTCCTACGAGCAGTACTTC	CASRRATASSYEQYF
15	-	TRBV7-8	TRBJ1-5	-	TGTGCCAGCAGCTGGGACCGCGACTACAATCAGCCCCAGCATTTT	CASSWDRDYNQPQHF
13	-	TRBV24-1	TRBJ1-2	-	TGTGCCACCAGCTCTTTTCCAGGGGAGGGCTACACCTTC	CATSSFPGEGYTF
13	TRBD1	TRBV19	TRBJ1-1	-	TGTGCCAGTACTGGACAGGGGGGCACTGAAGCTTTCTTT	CASTGQGGTEAFF
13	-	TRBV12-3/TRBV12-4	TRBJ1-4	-	TGTGCCAGCAGTTTTTCAGGGGAAGGAAAACTGTTTTTT	CASSFSGEGKLFF
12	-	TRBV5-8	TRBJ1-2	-	TGTGCCAGCAGTTTCAATAACTATGGCTACACCTTC	CASSFNNYGYTF
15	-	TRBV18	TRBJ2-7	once	TGTGCCAGCTCACCTGAAGGGACTCCTACCTACGAGCAGTACTTC	CASSPEGTPTYEQYF
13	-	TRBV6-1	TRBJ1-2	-	TGTGCCAGCAGTGAAGGCAAGACTCATGGCTACACCTTC	CASSEGKTHGYTF
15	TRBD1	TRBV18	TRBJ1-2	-	TGTGCCAGCTCGTACAACCGGGACAGCGTCTATGGCTACACCTTC	CASSYNRDSVYGYTF
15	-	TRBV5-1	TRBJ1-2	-	TGCGCCAGCAGCTCCGGGACACTTTCTCTTGGTGGCTACACCTTC	CASSSGTLSLGGYTF
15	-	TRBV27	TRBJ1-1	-	TGTGCCAGCTCCAAACTACAGGATTTGGGCACTGAAGCTTTCTTT	CASSKLQDLGTEAFF
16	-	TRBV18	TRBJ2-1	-	TGTGCCAGCTCACCAAAGGAGGGAAGTAGGTACAATGAGCAGTTCTTC	CASSPKEGSRYNEQFF
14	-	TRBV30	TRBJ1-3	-	TGTGCCTGGAGTGAAGGACTACTCGGAAACACCATATATTTT	CAWSEGLLGNTIYF
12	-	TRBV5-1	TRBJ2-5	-	TGCGCCAGCAGGAGGGCTGCGGAGACCCAGTACTTC	CASRRAAETQYF
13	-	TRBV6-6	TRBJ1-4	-	TGTGCCAGCAGTTACCCGACAGATGTAAAACTGTTTTTT	CASSYPTDVKLFF
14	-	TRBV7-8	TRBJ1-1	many	TGTGCCAGCAGCTTAGATCCACCGAACACTGAAGCTTTCTTT	CASSLDPPNTEAFF
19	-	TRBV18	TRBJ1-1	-	TGTGCCAGCTCACCGAGGAGGAAGGGGCAGGGAGAGTCGGGCACTGAAGCTTTCTTT	CASSPRRKGQGESGTEAFF
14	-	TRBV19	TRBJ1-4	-	TGTGCCAGTACCCAAGGGAGAAATAATGAAAAACTGTTTTTT	CASTQGRNNEKLFF
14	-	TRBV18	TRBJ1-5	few	TGTGCCAGCTCACCAAGGAACGGGAATCAGCCCCAGCATTTT	CASSPRNGNQPQHF
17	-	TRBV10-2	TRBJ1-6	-	TGCGCCAGCAGTGCCTTAGGGCCAAGCTCCTATAATTCACCCCTCCACTTT	CASSALGPSSYNSPLHF
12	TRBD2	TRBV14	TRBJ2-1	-	TGTGCCAGCAGCCAGGGGGGGGGTGAGCAGTTCTTC	CASSQGGGEQFF
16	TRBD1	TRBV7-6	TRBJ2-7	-	TGTGCCAGCAGCTTAGTGGCAGGGGGTAACTCCTACGAGCAGTACTTC	CASSLVAGGNSYEQYF
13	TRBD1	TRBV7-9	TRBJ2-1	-	TGTGCCAGCAGTGGAACAGGGGCCACCGAGCAGTTCTTC	CASSGTGATEQFF
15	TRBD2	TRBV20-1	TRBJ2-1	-	TGCAGTGCTAGTATAAGACTAGCCCTATCTAATGAGCAGTTCTTC	CSASIRLALSNEQFF
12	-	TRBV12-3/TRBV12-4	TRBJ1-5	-	TGTGCCAGCAGTTTAAGGGCCGGGCCCCAGCATTTT	CASSLRAGPQHF
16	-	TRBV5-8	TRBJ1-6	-	TGTGCCAGCAGCTTGGCGTTTGGGCAATTAAATTCACCCCTCCACTTT	CASSLAFGQLNSPLHF
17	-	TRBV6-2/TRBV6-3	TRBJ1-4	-	TGTGCCAGCAGTTACTCGCCACCGGGACACGATAATGAAAAACTGTTTTTT	CASSYSPPGHDNEKLFF
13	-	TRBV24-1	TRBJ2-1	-	TGTGCCACTACACAGGGCCTCTACAATGAGCAGTTCTTC	CATTQGLYNEQFF
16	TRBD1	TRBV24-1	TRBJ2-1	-	TGTGCCACCAGTGATCCGGACAGGGCCTCCTACAATGAGCAGTTCTTC	CATSDPDRASYNEQFF
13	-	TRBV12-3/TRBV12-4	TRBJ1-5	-	TGTGCCAGCACCAGCCGGGCCAATCAGCCCCAGCATTTT	CASTSRANQPQHF
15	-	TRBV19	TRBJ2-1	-	TGTGCCAGTAGTATAGATGCCCGCAGATACAATGAGCAGTTCTTC	CASSIDARRYNEQFF
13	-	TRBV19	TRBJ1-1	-	TGTGCCAGTAGGGAAGCAGGGGCCTCGGAAGCTTTCTTT	CASREAGASEAFF
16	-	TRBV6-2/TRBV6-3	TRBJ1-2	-	TGTGCCAGCAGGCCTCGTCAAATTTCGTCAGGGCGTGGCTACACCTTC	CASRPRQISSGRGYTF
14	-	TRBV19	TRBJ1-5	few	TGTGCCAGTAGCCAGGGGATGGGCAATCAGCCCCAGCATTTT	CASSQGMGNQPQHF
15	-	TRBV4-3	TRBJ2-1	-	TGCGCCAGCAGCCACCCGGGACACAGAAACAATGAGCAGTTCTTC	CASSHPGHRNNEQFF
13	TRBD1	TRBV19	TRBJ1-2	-	TGTGCCAGTAGTGAGAGACAGGGGCGCGGCTACACCTTC	CASSERQGRGYTF
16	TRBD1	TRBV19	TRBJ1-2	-	TGTGCCAGTAGACTTCTCCCGGGACAGGGATCCTATGGCTACACCTTC	CASRLLPGQGSYGYTF
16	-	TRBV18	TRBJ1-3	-	TGTGCCAGCTCACCTGGACTCCTGAACTCTGGAAACACCATATATTTT	CASSPGLLNSGNTIYF
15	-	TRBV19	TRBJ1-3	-	TGTGCCAGTAGTCCCAGGACACTCTCTGGAAACACCATATATTTT	CASSPRTLSGNTIYF
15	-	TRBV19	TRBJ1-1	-	TGTGCCAGTGGTTTTCGGGGGACTGTGAACACTGAAGCTTTCTTT	CASGFRGTVNTEAFF
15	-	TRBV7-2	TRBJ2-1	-	TGTGCCAGCAGCTCCACTTTCAGCTCCTACAATGAGCAGTTCTTC	CASSSTFSSYNEQFF
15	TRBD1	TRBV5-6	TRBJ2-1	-	TGTGCCAGCAGCACCGGGACAGGGTTCTACAATGAGCAGTTCTTC	CASSTGTGFYNEQFF
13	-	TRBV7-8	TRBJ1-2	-	TGTGCCAGCAGCCCGATCCCGGACTATGGCTACACCTTC	CASSPIPDYGYTF
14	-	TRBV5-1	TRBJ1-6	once	TGCGCCAGCAGCTTTGACTGGGATGATTCACCCCTCCACTTT	CASSFDWDDSPLHF
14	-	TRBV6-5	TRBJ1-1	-	TGTGCCAGCAGTTTCACAGAGATGAACACTGAAGCTTTCTTT	CASSFTEMNTEAFF
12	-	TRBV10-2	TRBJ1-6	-	TGCGCCAGCCAGCAGGCAGCTTCACCCCTCCACTTT	CASQQAASPLHF
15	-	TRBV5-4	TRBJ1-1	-	TGTGCCAGCAGCTTGAAGGAGGGCGAAGCCACTGAAGCTTTCTTT	CASSLKEGEATEAFF
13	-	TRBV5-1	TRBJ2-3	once	TGCGCCAGCAAATCCGGGGTCACAGATACGCAGTATTTT	CASKSGVTDTQYF